Listed below are T cell receptor beta chains from one sample, sequenced in a study of T-cell reconstitution after alpha-beta-depleted transplantation in children. TCRdb recomputed calls from the PCR reads with MiXCR, one row per CDR3 protein. The sample contains approximately 270,000 distinct CDR3 sequences, 9.5% to 10% of which appear only once. Sequences were derived from PBMCs from the stem cell graft donor, sampled from the stem cell graft. These receptors were obtained from a human donor who donated a stem cell graft to a child with SCID. Each CDR3 is given with its conserved first and last residue. Fields, in order: CDR3 protein, CDR3 DNA, V gene, D gene, clone size, J gene. A D gene is named only where the DNA matches it firmly. The size entry is marked missing in some rows and otherwise reads once, few, many or a size class.

CDR3aa: CAISEVTRGGETQYF; CDR3nt: TGTGCCATCAGTGAGGTCACTAGAGGTGGGGAGACCCAGTACTTC; v_gene: TRBV10-3; d_gene: -; abundance: -; j_gene: TRBJ2-5
CDR3aa: CAISESEGTGELFF; CDR3nt: TGTGCCATCAGTGAGTCGGAGGGAACCGGGGAGCTGTTTTTT; v_gene: TRBV10-3; d_gene: -; abundance: few; j_gene: TRBJ2-2
CDR3aa: CASSRDSFFYF; CDR3nt: TGTGCCAGCAGCCGGGACAGCTTCTTTTATTTT; v_gene: TRBV7-9; d_gene: TRBD1; abundance: -; j_gene: TRBJ1-3
CDR3aa: CASSLEWSNTEAFF; CDR3nt: TGCGCCAGCAGCTTGGAGTGGTCGAACACTGAAGCTTTCTTT; v_gene: TRBV5-1; d_gene: -; abundance: many; j_gene: TRBJ1-1
CDR3aa: CASSESAGSHTDTQYF; CDR3nt: TGTGCCAGCAGTGAGTCGGCAGGGAGCCACACAGATACGCAGTATTTT; v_gene: TRBV6-1; d_gene: -; abundance: -; j_gene: TRBJ2-3
CDR3aa: CASSADRGPLNYGYTF; CDR3nt: TGTGCCAGCAGCGCGGACAGGGGGCCCCTTAACTATGGCTACACCTTC; v_gene: TRBV9; d_gene: TRBD1; abundance: -; j_gene: TRBJ1-2
CDR3aa: CAISEGQGTNEQYF; CDR3nt: TGTGCCATCAGTGAAGGACAGGGGACGAACGAGCAGTACTTC; v_gene: TRBV10-3; d_gene: TRBD1; abundance: -; j_gene: TRBJ2-7
CDR3aa: CASSSLQDNEQFF; CDR3nt: TGCGCCAGCAGCTCACTACAGGACAATGAGCAGTTCTTC; v_gene: TRBV5-1; d_gene: -; abundance: many; j_gene: TRBJ2-1
CDR3aa: CASSVATGNEQFF; CDR3nt: TGTGCCAGCAGCGTAGCTACCGGGAATGAGCAGTTCTTC; v_gene: TRBV9; d_gene: -; abundance: many; j_gene: TRBJ2-1
CDR3aa: CSARVPQNPAAALDTQYF; CDR3nt: TGCAGTGCTAGAGTTCCCCAGAACCCAGCGGCGGCTTTAGATACGCAGTATTTT; v_gene: TRBV20-1; d_gene: -; abundance: few; j_gene: TRBJ2-3
CDR3aa: CSARDRYSYEQYF; CDR3nt: TGCAGTGCTAGAGATCGCTATTCCTACGAGCAGTACTTC; v_gene: TRBV20-1; d_gene: -; abundance: -; j_gene: TRBJ2-7
CDR3aa: CSARDISGGDRNEQFF; CDR3nt: TGCAGTGCTAGAGATATTTCGGGGGGGGATAGGAATGAGCAGTTCTTC; v_gene: TRBV20-1; d_gene: TRBD2; abundance: many; j_gene: TRBJ2-1
CDR3aa: CASSLADKNTGELFF; CDR3nt: TGCGCCAGCAGCTTGGCCGATAAGAACACCGGGGAGCTGTTTTTT; v_gene: TRBV5-1; d_gene: -; abundance: few; j_gene: TRBJ2-2
CDR3aa: CASSQFPGQLANEQFF; CDR3nt: TGTGCCAGCAGCCAATTCCCGGGACAGCTCGCCAATGAGCAGTTCTTC; v_gene: TRBV3-1; d_gene: TRBD1; abundance: few; j_gene: TRBJ2-1
CDR3aa: CSATRGNSYNEQFF; CDR3nt: TGCAGTGCTACCAGGGGGAACTCCTACAATGAGCAGTTCTTC; v_gene: TRBV20-1; d_gene: TRBD1; abundance: few; j_gene: TRBJ2-1
CDR3aa: CASSEGLAGGYTDTQYF; CDR3nt: TGTGCCAGCAGCGAGGGACTAGCGGGGGGATACACAGATACGCAGTATTTT; v_gene: TRBV7-2; d_gene: TRBD2; abundance: many; j_gene: TRBJ2-3
CDR3aa: CASSLPGQAREQNF; CDR3nt: TGCGCCAGCAGCTTGCCGGGACAGGCGAGGGAGCAGAACTTC; v_gene: TRBV5-1; d_gene: TRBD1; abundance: -; j_gene: TRBJ2-7
CDR3aa: CSVEGQGVGNTIYF; CDR3nt: TGCAGCGTTGAAGGACAGGGGGTTGGAAACACCATATATTTT; v_gene: TRBV29-1; d_gene: TRBD1; abundance: -; j_gene: TRBJ1-3
CDR3aa: CSARDVSIPETQYF; CDR3nt: TGCAGTGCTAGAGACGTGTCGATCCCAGAGACCCAGTACTTC; v_gene: TRBV20-1; d_gene: -; abundance: -; j_gene: TRBJ2-5
CDR3aa: CASSLGQTSYNEQFF; CDR3nt: TGCGCCAGCAGCTTGGGACAGACCTCCTACAATGAGCAGTTCTTC; v_gene: TRBV5-1; d_gene: -; abundance: many; j_gene: TRBJ2-1
CDR3aa: CASSLIYTGELFF; CDR3nt: TGTGCCAGCAGCCTTATATACACCGGGGAGCTGTTTTTT; v_gene: TRBV6-1; d_gene: -; abundance: -; j_gene: TRBJ2-2
CDR3aa: CASSEPGIYEQYF; CDR3nt: TGTGCCAGCAGTGAGCCAGGGATCTACGAGCAGTACTTC; v_gene: TRBV2; d_gene: -; abundance: few; j_gene: TRBJ2-7
CDR3aa: CASSETGVKYEQYF; CDR3nt: TGTGCCAGCAGCGAAACAGGGGTGAAGTACGAGCAGTACTTC; v_gene: TRBV25-1; d_gene: TRBD1; abundance: few; j_gene: TRBJ2-7
CDR3aa: CASSPFGVRGEQFF; CDR3nt: TGTGCCAGCAGCCCCTTCGGGGTCAGGGGAGAGCAGTTCTTC; v_gene: TRBV3-1; d_gene: -; abundance: -; j_gene: TRBJ2-1
CDR3aa: CASSQGQNAGGANEQFF; CDR3nt: TGTGCCAGCAGCCAAGGGCAAAACGCGGGGGGAGCTAATGAGCAGTTCTTC; v_gene: TRBV4-2; d_gene: TRBD2; abundance: few; j_gene: TRBJ2-1
CDR3aa: CSVDSGTDTQYF; CDR3nt: TGCAGCGTTGACAGCGGCACAGATACGCAGTATTTT; v_gene: TRBV29-1; d_gene: -; abundance: few; j_gene: TRBJ2-3
CDR3aa: CASRGPFSASDTQYF; CDR3nt: TGTGCCAGCAGGGGGCCTTTCTCGGCAAGTGATACGCAGTATTTT; v_gene: TRBV12-3/TRBV12-4; d_gene: -; abundance: few; j_gene: TRBJ2-3
CDR3aa: CATSDGTVAKNIQYF; CDR3nt: TGTGCCACCAGTGATGGGACAGTGGCCAAAAACATTCAGTACTTC; v_gene: TRBV24-1; d_gene: TRBD1; abundance: few; j_gene: TRBJ2-4
CDR3aa: CSARAGFETQYF; CDR3nt: TGCAGTGCTAGGGCCGGGTTTGAGACCCAGTACTTC; v_gene: TRBV20-1; d_gene: -; abundance: -; j_gene: TRBJ2-5
CDR3aa: CASSSFGGGANTGELFF; CDR3nt: TGCGCCAGCAGCTCCTTCGGCGGGGGGGCGAACACCGGGGAGCTGTTTTTT; v_gene: TRBV5-1; d_gene: TRBD2; abundance: -; j_gene: TRBJ2-2
CDR3aa: CSARGGPSYNSPLHF; CDR3nt: TGCAGTGCTAGAGGGGGGCCCTCCTATAATTCACCCCTCCACTTT; v_gene: TRBV20-1; d_gene: -; abundance: -; j_gene: TRBJ1-6
CDR3aa: CASSQGIGGRQETQYF; CDR3nt: TGTGCCAGCAGCCAAGGGATTGGGGGGAGGCAAGAGACCCAGTACTTC; v_gene: TRBV3-1; d_gene: -; abundance: many; j_gene: TRBJ2-5
CDR3aa: CASSLLGHRNEKLFF; CDR3nt: TGTGCCAGCAGCTTATTGGGACACCGCAATGAAAAACTGTTTTTT; v_gene: TRBV7-4; d_gene: -; abundance: few; j_gene: TRBJ1-4